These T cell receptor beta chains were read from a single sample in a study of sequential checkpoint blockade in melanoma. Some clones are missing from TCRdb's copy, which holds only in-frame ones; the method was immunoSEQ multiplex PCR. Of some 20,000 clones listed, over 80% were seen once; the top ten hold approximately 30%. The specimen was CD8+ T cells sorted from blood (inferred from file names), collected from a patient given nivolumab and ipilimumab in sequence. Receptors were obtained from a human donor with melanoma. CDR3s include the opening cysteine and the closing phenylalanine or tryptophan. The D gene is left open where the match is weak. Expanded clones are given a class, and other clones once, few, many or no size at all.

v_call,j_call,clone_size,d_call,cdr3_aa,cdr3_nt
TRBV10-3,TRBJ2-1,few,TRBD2,CAISESLAGGLRSSYNEQFF,TGTGCCATCAGTGAGTCGTTAGCGGGAGGCCTCCGAAGCTCCTACAATGAGCAGTTCTTC
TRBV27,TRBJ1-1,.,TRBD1,CASKKGTGDMNTEAFF,TGTGCCAGCAAGAAAGGGACAGGAGACATGAACACTGAAGCTTTCTTT
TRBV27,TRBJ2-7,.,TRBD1,CASSETGDRGSYEQYF,TGTGCCAGCAGTGAAACGGGGGACAGGGGCTCCTACGAGCAGTACTTC
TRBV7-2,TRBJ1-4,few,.,CASSREEEKLFF,TGTGCCAGCAGCCGCGAGGAGGAAAAACTGTTTTTT
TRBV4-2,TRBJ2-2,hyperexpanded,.,CASSQGFASEPNTGELFF,TGTGCCAGCAGCCAAGGGTTTGCTAGCGAACCGAACACCGGGGAGCTGTTTTTT
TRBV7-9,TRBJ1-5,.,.,CASSRGGELQPQHF,TGTGCCAGCAGCCGAGGCGGGGAGCTCCAGCCCCAGCATTTT
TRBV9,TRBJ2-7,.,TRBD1,CASSPLQRTGLHEQYF,TGTGCCAGCAGCCCCCTCCAAAGGACAGGGTTGCACGAGCAGTACTTC
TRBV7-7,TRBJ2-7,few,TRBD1,CASSPGQGEGYEQYF,TGCGCCAGCAGCCCTGGACAGGGGGAAGGGTACGAGCAGTACTTC
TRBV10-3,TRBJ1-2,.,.,CAISDHGVEWLAYGYTF,TGTGCCATCAGTGACCACGGGGTCGAGTGGCTGGCCTATGGCTACACCTTC
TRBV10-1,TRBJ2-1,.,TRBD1,CASRARDSHEQFF,TGCGCCAGCAGAGCCCGGGACAGTCATGAGCAGTTCTTC
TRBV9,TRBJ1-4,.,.,CASSAGSSGEKLFF,TGTGCCAGCAGCGCGGGATCCAGCGGTGAAAAACTGTTTTTT
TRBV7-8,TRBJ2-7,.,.,CASSEEAGAVEQYF,TGTGCCAGCAGCGAAGAAGCAGGGGCGGTCGAGCAGTACTTC
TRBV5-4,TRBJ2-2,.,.,CASSLGVELFF,TGTGCCAGCAGCTTAGGAGTGGAGCTGTTTTTT
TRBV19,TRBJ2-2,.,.,CASSIGPGRGGELFF,TGTGCCAGTAGTATAGGGCCAGGACGGGGCGGGGAGCTGTTTTTT
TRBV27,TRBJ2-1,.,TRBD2,CASTQRGDNEQFF,TGTGCCAGCACCCAGCGGGGTGACAATGAGCAGTTCTTC
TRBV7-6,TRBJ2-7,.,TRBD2,CASSAGTSGYEQYF,TGTGCCAGCAGCGCCGGGACTAGCGGTTACGAGCAGTACTTC
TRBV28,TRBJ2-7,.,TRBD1,CASSSPGQSYEQYF,TGTGCCAGCAGTTCGCCGGGACAGAGCTACGAGCAGTACTTC
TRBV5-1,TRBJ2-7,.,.,CASSNSRSSYEQYF,TGCGCCAGCAGCAACTCTAGGAGCTCCTACGAGCAGTACTTC
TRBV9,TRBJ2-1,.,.,CASSVVGESYNEQFF,TGTGCCAGCAGCGTAGTCGGGGAGTCCTACAATGAGCAGTTCTTC
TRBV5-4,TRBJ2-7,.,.,CASSLWGNEQYF,TGTGCCAGCAGCTTGTGGGGCAACGAGCAGTACTTC
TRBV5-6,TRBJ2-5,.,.,CASSLVGARGWETQYF,TGTGCCAGCAGCTTGGTTGGTGCCAGGGGCTGGGAGACCCAGTACTTC
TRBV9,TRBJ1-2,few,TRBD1,CASSVGDRNYGYTF,TGTGCCAGCAGCGTGGGGGACAGGAACTATGGCTACACCTTC
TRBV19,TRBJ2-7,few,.,CASSIWQGQYEQYF,TGTGCCAGTAGTATTTGGCAGGGTCAGTACGAGCAGTACTTC
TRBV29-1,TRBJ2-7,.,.,CSVVGTPTYEQYF,TGCAGCGTTGTGGGGACACCCACCTACGAGCAGTACTTC
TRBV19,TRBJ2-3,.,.,CASSWGGTDTQYF,TGTGCCAGTAGTTGGGGAGGCACAGATACGCAGTATTTT
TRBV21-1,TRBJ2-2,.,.,CASSPRGQNTGELFF,TGTGCCAGCAGCCCCCGGGGACAGAACACCGGGGAGCTGTTTTTT
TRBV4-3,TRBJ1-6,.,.,CASSQVGRQNSPLHF,TGCGCCAGCAGCCAAGTAGGTCGACAGAATTCACCCCTCCACTTT
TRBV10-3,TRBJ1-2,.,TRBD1,CAISEFAVDRVLYGYTF,TGTGCCATCAGTGAGTTCGCAGTCGACAGGGTCCTCTATGGCTACACCTTC
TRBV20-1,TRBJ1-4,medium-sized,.,CSATEKLFF,TGCAGTGCCACAGAAAAACTGTTTTTT
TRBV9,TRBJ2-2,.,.,CASSVNRLANTGELFF,TGTGCCAGCAGCGTAAACCGTTTAGCGAACACCGGGGAGCTGTTTTTT
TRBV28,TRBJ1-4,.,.,CASSLPVPLNEKLFF,TGTGCCAGCAGTTTGCCAGTTCCCCTTAATGAAAAACTGTTTTTT
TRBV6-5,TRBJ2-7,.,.,CASSYSGGSYEQYF,TGTGCCAGCAGTTACTCAGGCGGATCCTACGAGCAGTACTTC
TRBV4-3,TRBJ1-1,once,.,CASSQRGNTEAFF,TGCGCCAGCAGCCAACGAGGAAACACTGAAGCTTTCTTT
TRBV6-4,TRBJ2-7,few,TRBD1,CASSRGRVSYEQYF,TGTGCCAGCAGTAGGGGGCGGGTCTCCTACGAGCAGTACTTC
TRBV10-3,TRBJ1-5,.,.,CAISEGSRGQPQHF,TGTGCCATCAGTGAGGGGAGCCGGGGGCAGCCCCAGCATTTT
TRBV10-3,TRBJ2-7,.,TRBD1,CAISESIGDRVSYEQYF,TGTGCCATCAGTGAGTCGATTGGAGACAGGGTATCCTACGAGCAGTACTTC
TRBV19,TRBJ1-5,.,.,CASSMGAYSNQPQHF,TGTGCCAGTAGTATGGGGGCTTATAGCAATCAGCCCCAGCATTTT
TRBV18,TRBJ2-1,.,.,CASSLSGTGGLAHYNEQFF,TGTGCCAGCTCACTATCCGGGACAGGGGGACTAGCGCACTACAATGAGCAGTTCTTC
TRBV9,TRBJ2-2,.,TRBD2,CASSGGLARTGELFF,TGTGCCAGCAGCGGGGGACTAGCTCGGACCGGGGAGCTGTTTTTT
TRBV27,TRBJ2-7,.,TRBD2,CASSSGGEQYF,TGTGCCAGCAGCTCGGGGGGCGAGCAGTACTTC
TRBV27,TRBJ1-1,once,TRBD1,CASSSSPGQGLFEAFF,TGTGCCAGCAGCTCCTCTCCGGGACAGGGTTTATTTGAAGCTTTCTTT
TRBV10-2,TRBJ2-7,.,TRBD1,CASRTGKYEQYF,TGCGCCAGCAGGACAGGGAAGTACGAGCAGTACTTC
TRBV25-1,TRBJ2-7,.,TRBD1,CASSAGTGRSYEQYF,TGTGCCAGCAGTGCGGGGACAGGTCGTTCCTACGAGCAGTACTTC
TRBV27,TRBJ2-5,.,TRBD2,CASSFPISGGGQETQYF,TGTGCCAGCAGTTTTCCGATTAGCGGGGGGGGCCAAGAGACCCAGTACTTC
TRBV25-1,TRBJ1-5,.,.,CASSPSQLNQPQHF,TGTGCCAGCAGCCCATCTCAACTCAATCAGCCCCAGCATTTT